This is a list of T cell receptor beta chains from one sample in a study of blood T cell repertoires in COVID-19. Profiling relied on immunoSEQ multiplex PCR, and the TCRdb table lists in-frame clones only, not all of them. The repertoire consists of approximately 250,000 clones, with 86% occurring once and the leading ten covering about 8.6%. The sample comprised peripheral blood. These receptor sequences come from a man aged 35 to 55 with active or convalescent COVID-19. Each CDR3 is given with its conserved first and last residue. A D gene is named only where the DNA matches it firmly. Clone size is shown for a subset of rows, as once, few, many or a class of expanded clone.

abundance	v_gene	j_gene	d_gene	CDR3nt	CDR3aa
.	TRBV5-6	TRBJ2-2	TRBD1	TGTGCCAGCAGCCGACCGGGACAGGACACCGGGGAGCTGTTTTTT	CASSRPGQDTGELFF
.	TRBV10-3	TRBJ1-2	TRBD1	TGTGCCATCACCAGTCAGGGGGCAATACAGTATGGCTACACCTTC	CAITSQGAIQYGYTF
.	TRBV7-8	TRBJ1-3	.	TGTGCCAGCAGCTTAGTGGGCAGGGGTTCGACTGGAAACACCATATATTTT	CASSLVGRGSTGNTIYF
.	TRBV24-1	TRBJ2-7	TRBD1	TGTGCCACCAGTGGTATAATTGGGACAGGAGTCTACGAGCAGTACTTC	CATSGIIGTGVYEQYF
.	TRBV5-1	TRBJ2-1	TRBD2	TGCGCCAGCAGCTTGGTGGCTAGCGGCCACAATGAGCAGTTCTTC	CASSLVASGHNEQFF
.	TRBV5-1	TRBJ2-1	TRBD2	TGCGCCAGCAGCTTGAGGGCGGGGGAATACAATGAGCAGTTCTTC	CASSLRAGEYNEQFF
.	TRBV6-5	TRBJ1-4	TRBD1	TGTGCCAGCAGTTACTCCAGGGGGTGGGCTGAAAAACTGTTTTTT	CASSYSRGWAEKLFF
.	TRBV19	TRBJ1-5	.	TGTGCCAGTACTGGGCAGTGGAGGAATCAGCCCCAGCATTTT	CASTGQWRNQPQHF
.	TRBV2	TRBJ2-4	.	TGTGCCAGCAGTGAGGGGCCCGACAGGCTAGCCAAAAACATTCAGTACTTC	CASSEGPDRLAKNIQYF
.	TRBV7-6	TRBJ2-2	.	TGTGCCAGCAGCTTAGGGGCGGGTTTTGACACCGGGGAGCTGTTTTTT	CASSLGAGFDTGELFF
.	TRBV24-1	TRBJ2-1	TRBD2	TGTGCCACCAGTGATTCGGGACTAGCGGGAGGGAATGAGCAGTTCTTC	CATSDSGLAGGNEQFF
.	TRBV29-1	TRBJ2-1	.	TGCAGCGTTGAAGATACTATGCGTTCCCATACAGGTGAGCAGTTCTTC	CSVEDTMRSHTGEQFF
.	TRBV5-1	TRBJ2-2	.	TGCGCCAGCAGCCCCTCGATTTTCCCGGCGAACACCGGGGAGCTGTTTTTT	CASSPSIFPANTGELFF
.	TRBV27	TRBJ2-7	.	TGTGCCAGCAGTCGGGGGTCCTACTACGAGCAGTACTTC	CASSRGSYYEQYF
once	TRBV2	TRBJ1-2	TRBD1	TGTGCCAGCAGTGAAGAAAACAGGGGGCATGGCTACACCTTC	CASSEENRGHGYTF
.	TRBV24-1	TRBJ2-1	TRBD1	TGTGCCACCAGTGGCTTTCGAGGGGGCGATGATGAGCAGTTCTTC	CATSGFRGGDDEQFF
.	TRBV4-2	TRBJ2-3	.	TGTGCCAGCAGCCAGGGGGGTTACACAGATACGCAGTATTTT	CASSQGGYTDTQYF
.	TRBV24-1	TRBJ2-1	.	TGTGCCACCAGTGATTTAGCGCGACCAAACGGTGAGCAGTTCTTC	CATSDLARPNGEQFF
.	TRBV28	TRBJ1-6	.	TGTGCCACCTCCGTGGAAACGGGGCCCCTCCACTTT	CATSVETGPLHF
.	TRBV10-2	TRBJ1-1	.	TGCGCCAGCAGTGAGTCTGAAACCGGCACTGAAGCTTTCTTT	CASSESETGTEAFF
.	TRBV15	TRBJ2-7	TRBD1	TGTGCCACCAGCAGAGAAATCCTACAGGGGAACGAGCAGTACTTC	CATSREILQGNEQYF
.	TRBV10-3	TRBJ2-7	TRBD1	TGTGCCATCGGGGGACAGACCTACGAGCAGTACTTC	CAIGGQTYEQYF
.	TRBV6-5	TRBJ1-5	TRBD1	TGTGCCAGCTCAACCCGCGGGACAGGCAATCAGCCCCAGCATTTT	CASSTRGTGNQPQHF
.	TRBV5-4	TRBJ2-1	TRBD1	TGTGCCAGCAGCGCGGGACAGGGCTCCTACAATGAGCAGTTCTTC	CASSAGQGSYNEQFF
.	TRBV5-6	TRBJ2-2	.	TGTGCCAGCAGCTTTAATGGGGGGACCGGGGAGCTGTTTTTT	CASSFNGGTGELFF
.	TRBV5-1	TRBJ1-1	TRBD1	TGCGCCAGCAGCCTAAGGACAGGGGCGAACACTGAAGCTTTCTTT	CASSLRTGANTEAFF
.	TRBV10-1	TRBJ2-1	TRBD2	TGCGCCAGCAGTATAACTAGCGGGCCTAACAATGAGCAGTTCTTC	CASSITSGPNNEQFF
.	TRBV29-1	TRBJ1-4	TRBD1	TGCAGCGTTCTCCCGGACAGGGGCTCTTTTAATGAAAAACTGTTTTTT	CSVLPDRGSFNEKLFF
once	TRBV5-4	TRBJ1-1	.	TGTGCCAGCAGCTTAGGCTCCTCGGGAGCTTTCTTT	CASSLGSSGAFF
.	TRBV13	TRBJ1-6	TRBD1	TGTGCCAGCAGCAACCTCCGGGACAGGGGAAAGAATTCACCCCTCCACTTT	CASSNLRDRGKNSPLHF
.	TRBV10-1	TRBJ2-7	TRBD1	TGCGCCAGCAGTCCGGACAGGCTCGGGCAGTACTTC	CASSPDRLGQYF
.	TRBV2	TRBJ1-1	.	TGTGCCAGTATGTACAGGGCTAACGCTATGGGCACTGAAGCTTTCTTT	CASMYRANAMGTEAFF
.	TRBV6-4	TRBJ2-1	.	TGTGCCAGCAGTTTGTCGGGGAGGAATGAGCAGTTCTTC	CASSLSGRNEQFF
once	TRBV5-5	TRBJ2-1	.	TGTGCCAGCAGCTTGTTGGGGCGCGATGAGCAGTTCTTC	CASSLLGRDEQFF
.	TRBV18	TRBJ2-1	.	TGTGCCAGCTCACCTCAGGGTAGGAAGCAGTTCTTC	CASSPQGRKQFF
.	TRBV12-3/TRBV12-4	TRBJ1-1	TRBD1	TGTGCCGTACAGGGGATGAAGAACACTGAAGCTTTCTTT	CAVQGMKNTEAFF
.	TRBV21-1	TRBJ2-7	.	TGTGCCAGACTCTCCGGGACAGGGATTTCGTACGAGCAGTACTTC	CARLSGTGISYEQYF
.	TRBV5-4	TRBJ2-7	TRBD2	TGTGCCAGCAGCGCCGGGGGGAGCCCCTACGAGCAGTACTTC	CASSAGGSPYEQYF
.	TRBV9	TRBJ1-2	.	TGTGCCAGCAGCGTAGGAAACAGGGTCGACTATGGCTACACCTTC	CASSVGNRVDYGYTF
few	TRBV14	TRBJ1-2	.	TGTGCCAGCAGTCCGGACAAGTCTTTGCCGTATGGCTACACCTTC	CASSPDKSLPYGYTF
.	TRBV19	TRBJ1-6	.	TGTGCCAGTAGTATTGGGGCTTTTAATTCACCCCTCCACTTT	CASSIGAFNSPLHF
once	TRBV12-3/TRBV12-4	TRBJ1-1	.	TGTGCCAGCAGTTTAGGTGAGACTGAAGCTTTCTTT	CASSLGETEAFF
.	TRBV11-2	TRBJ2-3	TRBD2	TGTGCCAGCAGCTTAGGGACTAGCGTAACCGATACGCAGTATTTT	CASSLGTSVTDTQYF
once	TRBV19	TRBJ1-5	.	TGTGCCAGTTCTCGGGAGCCTAATCGCAATCAGCCCCAGCATTTT	CASSREPNRNQPQHF
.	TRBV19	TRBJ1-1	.	TGTGCCAGTAGTATTAGGAGGGAGCTCCCCGCTTTCTTT	CASSIRRELPAFF
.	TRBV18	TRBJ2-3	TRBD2	TGTGCCAGCTCACCGGGACTAGCGCCCCCCGATACGCAGTATTTT	CASSPGLAPPDTQYF
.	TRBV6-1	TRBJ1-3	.	TGTGCCAGCAGTGAACTTTCGTACGGGACTGCTTCTGGAAACACCATATATTTT	CASSELSYGTASGNTIYF
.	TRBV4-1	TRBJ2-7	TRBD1	TGCGCCAGCCTCGGGACAGGGGCCTACGAGCAGTACTTC	CASLGTGAYEQYF
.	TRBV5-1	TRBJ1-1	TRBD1	TGCGCCAGCAGCTTGGTCGGGACAGGTGAAGCTTTCTTT	CASSLVGTGEAFF
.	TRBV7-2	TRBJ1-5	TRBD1	TGTGCCAGCAGCCTGGAGGGGACAGGGGGTCAGCCCCAGCATTTT	CASSLEGTGGQPQHF